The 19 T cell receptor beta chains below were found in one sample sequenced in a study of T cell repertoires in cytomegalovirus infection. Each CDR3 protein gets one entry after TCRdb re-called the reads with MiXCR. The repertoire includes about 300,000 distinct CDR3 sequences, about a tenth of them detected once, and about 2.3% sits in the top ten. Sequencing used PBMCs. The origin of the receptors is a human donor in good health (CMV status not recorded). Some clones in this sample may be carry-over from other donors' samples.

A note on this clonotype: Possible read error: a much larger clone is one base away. The chain's CDR3 is CSARDGTVNQPQHF. CDR3 sequence (DNA): TGCAGTGCTAGAGACGGAACAGTCAATCAGCCCCAGCATTTT. This chain uses TRBV20-1 with TRBJ1-5, with D hard to call. Germline CDR1 and CDR2: DFQATT and SNEGSKA (reference sequence). There are 14 residues in the CDR3. Deletions cut 0 bases from V and 3 bases from J, with 9 bases between.

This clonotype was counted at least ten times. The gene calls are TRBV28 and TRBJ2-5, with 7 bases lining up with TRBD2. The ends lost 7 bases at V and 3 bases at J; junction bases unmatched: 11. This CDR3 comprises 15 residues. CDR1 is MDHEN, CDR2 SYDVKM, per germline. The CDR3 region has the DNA TGTGCCAGCAATGGGAGGGACCTGACTAAAGAGACCCAGTACTTC. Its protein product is CASNGRDLTKETQYF.

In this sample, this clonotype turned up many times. In DNA, the CDR3 is TGTGCCAGCAGCTTGATGGGAGGGAACATGAACACTGAAGCTTTCTTT. Its translation: CASSLMGGNMNTEAFF. The chain employs TRBV7-2 and TRBJ1-1; no firm D call. Germline assignment: CDR1 SGHTA and CDR2 FQGNSA. V lost 3 bases and J lost 0, with 14 bases in between. The length of the CDR3 is 16 residues.

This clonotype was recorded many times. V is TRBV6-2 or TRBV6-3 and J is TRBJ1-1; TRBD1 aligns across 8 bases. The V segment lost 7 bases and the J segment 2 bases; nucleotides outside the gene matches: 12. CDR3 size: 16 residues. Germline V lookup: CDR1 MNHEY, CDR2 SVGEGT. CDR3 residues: CASTRPRTGKNTEAFF. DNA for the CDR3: TGTGCCAGCACCCGGCCCCGGACAGGGAAAAACACTGAAGCTTTCTTT.

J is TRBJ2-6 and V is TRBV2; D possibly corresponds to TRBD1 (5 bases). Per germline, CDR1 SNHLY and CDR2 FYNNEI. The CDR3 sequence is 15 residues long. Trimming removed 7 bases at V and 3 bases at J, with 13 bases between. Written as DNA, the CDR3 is TGTGCCAGCACTCAAAGGGGCTTTGGGGCCAACGTCCTGACTTTC. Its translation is CASTQRGFGANVLTF. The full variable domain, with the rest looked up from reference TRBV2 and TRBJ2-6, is EPEVTQTPSHQVTQMGQEVILRCVPISNHLYFYWYRQILGQKVEFLVSFYNNEISEKSEIFDDQFSVERPDGSNFTLKIRSTKLEDSAMYFCASTQRGFGANVLTFGAGSRLTVL.

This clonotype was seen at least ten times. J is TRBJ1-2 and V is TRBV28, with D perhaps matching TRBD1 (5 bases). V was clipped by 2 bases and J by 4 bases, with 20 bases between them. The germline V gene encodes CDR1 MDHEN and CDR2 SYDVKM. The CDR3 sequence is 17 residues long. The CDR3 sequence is CASSLSPTAFRVYGYTF. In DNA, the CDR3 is TGTGCCAGCAGTTTAAGCCCGACAGCTTTTCGAGTCTATGGCTACACCTTC.

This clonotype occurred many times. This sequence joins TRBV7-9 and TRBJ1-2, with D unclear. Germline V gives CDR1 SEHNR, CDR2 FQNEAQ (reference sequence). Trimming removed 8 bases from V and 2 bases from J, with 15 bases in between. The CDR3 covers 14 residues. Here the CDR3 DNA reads TGTGCCAGCGGAGACATTGCCTCGAACTATGGCTACACCTTC. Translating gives CASGDIASNYGYTF.

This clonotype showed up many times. CDR3 sequence reads: CASSVVAGAQDTQYF. Here the CDR3 DNA reads TGTGCCAGCAGCGTAGTAGCGGGGGCCCAGGATACGCAGTATTTT. V gene TRBV9 combines with J gene TRBJ2-3; 9 bases align to TRBD2. Losses at the gene ends were 0 bases for V and 6 bases for J; bases not matched to a gene: 5. The length of the CDR3 is 15 residues. Germline V gene sequence: CDR1 SGDLS, CDR2 YYNGEE.

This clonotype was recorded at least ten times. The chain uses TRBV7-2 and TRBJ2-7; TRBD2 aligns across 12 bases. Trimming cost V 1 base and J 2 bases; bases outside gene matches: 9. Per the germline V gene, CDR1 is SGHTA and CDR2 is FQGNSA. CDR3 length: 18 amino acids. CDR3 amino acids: CASSLVQTSGGRTYEQYF. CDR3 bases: TGTGCCAGCAGCTTAGTGCAGACTAGCGGGGGAAGAACCTACGAGCAGTACTTC.

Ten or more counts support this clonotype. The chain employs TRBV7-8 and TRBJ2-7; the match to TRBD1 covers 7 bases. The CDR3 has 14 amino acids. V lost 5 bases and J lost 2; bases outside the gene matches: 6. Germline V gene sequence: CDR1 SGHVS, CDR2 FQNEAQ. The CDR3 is CASSRGTATYEQYV. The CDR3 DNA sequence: TGTGCCAGCAGCCGAGGGACAGCCACCTACGAGCAGTACGTC.

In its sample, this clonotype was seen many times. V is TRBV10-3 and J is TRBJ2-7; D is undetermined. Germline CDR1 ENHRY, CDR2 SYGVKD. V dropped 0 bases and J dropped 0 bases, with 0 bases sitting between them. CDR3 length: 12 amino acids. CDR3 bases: TGTGCCATCAGTGAGTCCTCCTACGAGCAGTACTTC. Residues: CAISESSYEQYF.

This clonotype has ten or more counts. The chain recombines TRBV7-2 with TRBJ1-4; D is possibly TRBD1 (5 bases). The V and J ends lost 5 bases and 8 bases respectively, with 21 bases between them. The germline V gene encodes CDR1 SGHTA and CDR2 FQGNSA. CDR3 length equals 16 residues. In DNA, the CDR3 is TGTGCCAGCAGCCCCGAAGGGGCGGGAGTCGGGGAAAAACTGTTTTTT. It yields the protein CASSPEGAGVGEKLFF.

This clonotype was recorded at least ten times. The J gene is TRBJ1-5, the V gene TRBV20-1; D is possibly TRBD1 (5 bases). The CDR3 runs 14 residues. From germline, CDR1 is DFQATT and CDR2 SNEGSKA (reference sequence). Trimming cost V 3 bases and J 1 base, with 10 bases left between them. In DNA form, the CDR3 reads TGCAGTGCTAGGTGGGGCAGAAGCAATCAGCCCCAGCATTTT. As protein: CSARWGRSNQPQHF.

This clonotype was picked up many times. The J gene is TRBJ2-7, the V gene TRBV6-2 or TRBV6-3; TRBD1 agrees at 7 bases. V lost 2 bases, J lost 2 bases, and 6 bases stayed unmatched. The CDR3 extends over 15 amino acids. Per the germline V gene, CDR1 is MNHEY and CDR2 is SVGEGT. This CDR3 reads CASSYRTGDPYEQYV. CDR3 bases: TGTGCCAGCAGTTACAGAACAGGGGACCCCTACGAGCAGTACGTC.

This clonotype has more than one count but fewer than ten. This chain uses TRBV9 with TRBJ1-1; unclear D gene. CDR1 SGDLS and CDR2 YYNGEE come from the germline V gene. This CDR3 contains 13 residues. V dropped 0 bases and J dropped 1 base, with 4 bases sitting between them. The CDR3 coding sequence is TGTGCCAGCAGCGTAGTTCAGAACACTGAAGCTTTCTTT. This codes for CASSVVQNTEAFF. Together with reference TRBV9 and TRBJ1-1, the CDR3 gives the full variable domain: DSGVTQTPKHLITATGQRVTLRCSPRSGDLSVYWYQQSLDQGLQFLIQYYNGEERAKGNILERFSAQQFPDLHSELNLSSLELGDSALYFCASSVVQNTEAFFGQGTRLTVV.

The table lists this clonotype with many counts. CDR3 DNA: TGTGCCAGCAGATCCGGACAGGGGTTCGCACCCCTCCACTTT. Its protein is CASRSGQGFAPLHF. This chain uses TRBV6-1 with TRBJ1-6; TRBD1 agrees at 9 bases. The CDR3 is 14 residues long. Losses at the gene ends were 6 bases for V and 11 bases for J; bases not matched to a gene: 8. Germline V gives CDR1 MNHNS, CDR2 SASEGT.

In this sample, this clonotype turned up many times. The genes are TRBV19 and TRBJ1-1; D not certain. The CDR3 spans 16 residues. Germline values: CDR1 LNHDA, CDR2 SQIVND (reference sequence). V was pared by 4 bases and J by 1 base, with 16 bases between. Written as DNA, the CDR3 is TGTGCCAGTAGTACTCGGACGTTCAGACAGAACACTGAAGCTTTCTTT. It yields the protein CASSTRTFRQNTEAFF. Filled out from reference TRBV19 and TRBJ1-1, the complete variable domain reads DGGITQSPKYLFRKEGQNVTLSCEQNLNHDAMYWYRQDPGQGLRLIYYSQIVNDFQKGDIAEGYSVSREKKESFPLTVTSAQKNPTAFYLCASSTRTFRQNTEAFFGQGTRLTVV.

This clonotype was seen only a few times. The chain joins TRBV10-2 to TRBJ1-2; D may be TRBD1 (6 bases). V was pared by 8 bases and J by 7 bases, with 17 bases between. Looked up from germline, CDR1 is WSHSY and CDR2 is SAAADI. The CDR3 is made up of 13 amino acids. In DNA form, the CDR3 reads TGCGCCAGCGACCCGGGGGGCAATCCTGGCTACACCTTC. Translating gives CASDPGGNPGYTF.

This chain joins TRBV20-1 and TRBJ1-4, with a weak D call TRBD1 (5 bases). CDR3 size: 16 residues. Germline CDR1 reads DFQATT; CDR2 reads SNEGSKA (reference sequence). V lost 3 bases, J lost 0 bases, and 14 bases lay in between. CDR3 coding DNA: TGCAGTGCTAGGGGAAGGGGATTTGCAACTAATGAAAAACTGTTTTTT. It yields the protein CSARGRGFATNEKLFF.